This T cell receptor (beta chain) was identified in a study of a mutant IDH1 vaccine in newly diagnosed glioma. V gave up 7 bases and J gave up 4 bases, with 12 bases separating them. This CDR3 has 13 amino acids. Germline values: CDR1 SGHTS, CDR2 YDEGEE. This clone appeared once. Its specificity is not known. Time point of the sample: week 11, during vaccination. With topical imiquimod, each dose of the vaccine consisted of 300 ug of mutant IDH1 20-mer peptide. Each tumor in the donors was a new WHO grade 3 or 4 astrocytoma, IDH1-mutant and ATRX-lost. Only in-frame clones appear in the TCRdb table, and some are missing; sequencing was by immunoSEQ multiplex PCR. This table holds under 150,000 clones, roughly 77% found once.

Material: PBMCs, obtained from a glioma patient whose treatment included an IDH1 peptide vaccine. The source is a man aged 35 to 55 with glioma. V usage is TRBV5-8 and J usage is TRBJ2-1; a possible D gene is TRBD2 (5 bases). Here the CDR3 reads CASCGLLYNEQFF. In DNA form, the CDR3 reads TGTGCCAGCTGCGGACTTCTATACAATGAGCAGTTCTTC. Together with reference TRBV5-8 and TRBJ2-1, the CDR3 gives the full variable domain: EAGVTQSPTHLIKTRGQQATLRCSPISGHTSVYWYQQALGLGLQFLLWYDEGEERNRGNFPPRFSGRQFPNYSSELNVNALELEDSALYLCASCGLLYNEQFFGPGTRLTVL.